This T cell receptor (beta chain) was sequenced for a study of shared clonotypes between healthy human individuals. General study findings and limits: The represented genetic and exposure-history diversity was limited by the small number of donors.

The germline CDR1 and CDR2 sequences are MNHEY and SMNVEV (reference sequence). Trimming cost V 5 bases and J 5 bases, with 13 bases left between them. This CDR3 region has 14 residues. CD45RO negativity and positive selection for CCR7 defined naive CD8 cells, a population that excluded terminally differentiated effector memory CD45RA+ cells. Original processing methods: Filtering differed because ImmunoSEQ produced junction-only sequences that carried no quality scores. Measured with immunoSEQ multiplex PCR; TCRdb has only the in-frame clones, and not every one. The V and J calls and clone size are taken from that table; D and trimming were inferred from the DNA. The sample yields millions of clones, about 93% seen once. A note on this clone: The target antigen is unknown. The sample contains more than one DNA sequence encoding this CDR3.

The J gene is TRBJ2-1, the V gene TRBV27; D gene uncertain. The sequence was collected from a man in his late teens or twenties in good health. Some clones in this sample may be carry-over from other donors' samples. The sample taken for sequencing was naive CD8+ T cells from PBMCs. Written as DNA, the CDR3 is TGTGCCAGCAGTCCCCGACTCGGGCACAATGAGCAGTTCTTC. As protein: CASSPRLGHNEQFF.